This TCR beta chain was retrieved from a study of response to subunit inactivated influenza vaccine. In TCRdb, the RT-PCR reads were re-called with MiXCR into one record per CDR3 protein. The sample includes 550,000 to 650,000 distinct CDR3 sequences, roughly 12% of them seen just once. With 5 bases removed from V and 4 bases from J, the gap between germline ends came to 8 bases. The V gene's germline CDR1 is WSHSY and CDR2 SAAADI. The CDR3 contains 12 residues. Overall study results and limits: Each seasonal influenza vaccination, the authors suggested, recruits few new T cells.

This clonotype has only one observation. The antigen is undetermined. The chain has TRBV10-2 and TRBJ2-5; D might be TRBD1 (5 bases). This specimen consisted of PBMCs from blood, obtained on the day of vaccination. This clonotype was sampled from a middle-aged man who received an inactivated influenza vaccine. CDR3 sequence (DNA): TGCGCCAGCAGTCAGCAGGGAGAGACCCAGTACTTC. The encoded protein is CASSQQGETQYF.